This T cell receptor (beta chain) was documented in a study of blood T cell repertoires in COVID-19. Germline V lookup: CDR1 LNHDA, CDR2 SQIVND (reference sequence). V dropped 3 bases and J dropped 8 bases, with 8 bases sitting between them. This CDR3 has 12 amino acids. Clones were read by immunoSEQ multiplex PCR, and TCRdb kept only the in-frame ones, dropping some. The sample holds 250,000 to 350,000 clones, approximately 84% seen once. The chain has TRBV19 and TRBJ2-1; TRBD2 might be the D (5 bases). The sequencing input was peripheral blood. The TCR sequence derives from a woman in her 30s who had recovered from COVID-19. The CDR3 DNA reads TGTGCCAGTAGTATGGGAGTGTATGAGCAGTTCTTC. It yields the protein CASSMGVYEQFF.